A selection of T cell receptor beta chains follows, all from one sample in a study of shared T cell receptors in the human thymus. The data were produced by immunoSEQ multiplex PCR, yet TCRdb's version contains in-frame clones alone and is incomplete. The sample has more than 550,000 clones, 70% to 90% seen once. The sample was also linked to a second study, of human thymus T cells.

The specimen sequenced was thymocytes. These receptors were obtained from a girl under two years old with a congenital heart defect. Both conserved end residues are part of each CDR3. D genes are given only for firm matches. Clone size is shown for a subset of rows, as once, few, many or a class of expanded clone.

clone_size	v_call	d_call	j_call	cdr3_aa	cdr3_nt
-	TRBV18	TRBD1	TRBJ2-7	CASSPRDRVPSYEQYF	TGTGCCAGCTCACCCCGGGACAGGGTCCCTTCCTACGAGCAGTACTTC
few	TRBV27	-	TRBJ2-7	CASSYRKVLFRGQTRVYEQYF	TGTGCCAGCAGTTACCGAAAAGTTTTGTTTCGCGGACAGACACGGGTTTACGAGCAGTACTTC
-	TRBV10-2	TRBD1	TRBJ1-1	CASINSGGSSPEAFF	TGCGCCAGCATTAACTCAGGGGGGTCGAGCCCTGAAGCTTTCTTT
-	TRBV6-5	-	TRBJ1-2	CASRNGSDGYTF	TGTGCCAGCAGGAACGGGTCCGATGGCTACACCTTC
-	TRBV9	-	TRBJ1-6	CASSATPTGSPLHF	TGTGCCAGCAGCGCTACCCCCACAGGATCACCCCTCCACTTT
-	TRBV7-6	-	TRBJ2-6	CASSLGSEGIGANVLTF	TGTGCCAGCAGCTTAGGGTCAGAGGGCATTGGGGCCAACGTCCTGACTTTC
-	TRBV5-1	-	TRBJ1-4	CASSLDGGENEKLFF	TGCGCCAGCAGCTTGGACGGGGGAGAGAATGAAAAACTGTTTTTT
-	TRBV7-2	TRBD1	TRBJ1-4	CASRIGTGNEKLFF	TGTGCCAGCAGAATCGGGACAGGGAATGAAAAACTGTTTTTT
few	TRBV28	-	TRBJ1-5	CASSGSGKSYSNQPQHF	TGTGCCAGCAGTGGGAGCGGAAAGTCCTATAGCAATCAGCCCCAGCATTTT
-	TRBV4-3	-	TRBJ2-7	CASSQEPGSSYEQYF	TGCGCCAGCAGCCAAGAACCCGGGAGCTCCTACGAGCAGTACTTC
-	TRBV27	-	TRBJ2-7	CASSPRDSAYEQYF	TGTGCCAGCAGTCCCCGGGACTCGGCCTACGAGCAGTACTTC